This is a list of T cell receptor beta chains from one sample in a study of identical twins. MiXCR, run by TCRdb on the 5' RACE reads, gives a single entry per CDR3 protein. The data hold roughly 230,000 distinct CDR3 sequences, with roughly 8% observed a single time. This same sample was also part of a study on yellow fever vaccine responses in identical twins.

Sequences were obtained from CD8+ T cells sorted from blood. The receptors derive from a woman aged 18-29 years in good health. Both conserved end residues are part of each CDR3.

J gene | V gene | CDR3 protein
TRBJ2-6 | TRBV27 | CASNRGYPGANVLTF
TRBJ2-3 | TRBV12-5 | CASGLQGGDTQYF
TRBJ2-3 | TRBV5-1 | CASSIAGGTQYF
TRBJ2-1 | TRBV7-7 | CASLGPENEQFF
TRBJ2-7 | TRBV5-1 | CASSLTASYEQYF
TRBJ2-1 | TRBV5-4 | CASSSGRLWGKGSNEQFF
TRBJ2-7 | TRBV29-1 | CSVPQGAGEQYF
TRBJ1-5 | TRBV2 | CASSEALGPVGNQPQHF
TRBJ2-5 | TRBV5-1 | CASGTAQETQYF
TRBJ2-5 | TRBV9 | CASSVGGTPRLETQYF
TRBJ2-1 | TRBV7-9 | CASSPHGRPEQFF
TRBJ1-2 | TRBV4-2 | CASSQVLGGDGYTF
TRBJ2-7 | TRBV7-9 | CASSATDRTGPYEQYF
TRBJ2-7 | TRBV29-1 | CSVGSNSYEQYF
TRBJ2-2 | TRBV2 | CASSDLPQDLNGELFF
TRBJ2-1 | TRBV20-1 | CSARTVTYNEQFF
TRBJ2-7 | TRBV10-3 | CAISESGQAPDEQYF